The rows below give T cell receptor beta chains drawn from one sample of a study of blood T cell repertoires in COVID-19. Some clones are missing from TCRdb's copy, which holds only in-frame ones; the method was immunoSEQ multiplex PCR. The repertoire has about 170,000 clones, around 84% of them found once; the top ten carry about 2.5%. Source material: peripheral blood. The receptors originated from an elderly woman with COVID-19, enrolled during active disease. Both conserved end residues are part of each CDR3. Each record gives: clone size, J gene, D gene, V gene, CDR3 DNA, CDR3 protein. The D gene is left open where the match is weak. The size of a clone is reported for some rows only, either as once, few or many, or as a class for expanded clones.

- | TRBJ2-6 | - | TRBV6-2/TRBV6-3 | TGTGCCAGCAGTTACGTCGGAGGCGGGTTCTCTGGGGCCAACGTCCTGACTTTC | CASSYVGGGFSGANVLTF
- | TRBJ1-1 | - | TRBV7-2 | TGTGCCAGCAGCTTACAGGGCGTGAACACTGAAGCTTTCTTT | CASSLQGVNTEAFF
few | TRBJ2-4 | - | TRBV27 | TGTGCCAGCAGTTTAGACACCAGCCAAGTAGCCAAAAACATTCAGTACTTC | CASSLDTSQVAKNIQYF
- | TRBJ2-7 | - | TRBV2 | TGTGCCAGCAGCCCCGCCTACGAGCAGTACTTC | CASSPAYEQYF
- | TRBJ2-1 | TRBD2 | TRBV11-3 | TGTGCCAGCGCCCTGACTAGCGGGAAATATGATGAGCAGTTCTTC | CASALTSGKYDEQFF
- | TRBJ2-3 | TRBD2 | TRBV5-3 | TGTGCCAGAAGCTTGGAGCGGGAGGCCCCAGATACGCAGTATTTT | CARSLEREAPDTQYF
once | TRBJ2-1 | TRBD1 | TRBV18 | TGTGCCAGCTCACCGGGTACAGGGGGCTCCTACAATGAGCAGTTCTTC | CASSPGTGGSYNEQFF
- | TRBJ1-5 | - | TRBV29-1 | TGCAGCGTTGCCGCTTTGCCAGGTCAGCCCCAGCATTTT | CSVAALPGQPQHF
- | TRBJ2-7 | - | TRBV4-3 | TGCGCCAGCAGCCAAGATTTGCAACTAGGCGAGCAGTACTTC | CASSQDLQLGEQYF
- | TRBJ1-5 | - | TRBV18 | TGTGCCAGCTCACCAGGGACGGGAGCTTCCAATCAGCCCCAGCATTTT | CASSPGTGASNQPQHF
- | TRBJ2-7 | - | TRBV6-5 | TGTGCCAGTACCAAAGACGGGCAGGGTATCAACGAGCAGTACTTC | CASTKDGQGINEQYF
- | TRBJ1-2 | TRBD1 | TRBV27 | TGTGCCAGCAGTTTATGGGGGACAGGGTTTCGCACCTTC | CASSLWGTGFRTF
- | TRBJ1-4 | - | TRBV2 | TGTGCCAGCAGTGCACTCGGGGAAAAACTGTTTTTT | CASSALGEKLFF
- | TRBJ1-1 | TRBD1 | TRBV6-5 | TGTGCCAGCAGTTACTCCCAAGGGGGCGGGTACACTGAAGCTTTCTTT | CASSYSQGGGYTEAFF
once | TRBJ2-5 | - | TRBV5-6 | TGTGCCAGCAGCTCTGGGACTCCGGGGGAGACCCAGTACTTC | CASSSGTPGETQYF
- | TRBJ1-2 | - | TRBV21-1 | TGTGCCAGCCCGTCCGCGGGGGGCTACACCTTC | CASPSAGGYTF
- | TRBJ2-6 | - | TRBV28 | TGTGCCACCCGACTTCACTCTGGGGCCAACGTCCTGACTTTC | CATRLHSGANVLTF
few | TRBJ1-5 | - | TRBV19 | TGTGCCAGTAGTATAAGACCCCGGGGTCCGGGAGAAGGGGTCAAGCCCCAGCATTTT | CASSIRPRGPGEGVKPQHF
- | TRBJ2-2 | - | TRBV3-1/TRBV3-2 | TGTGCCAGCAATCTGGAGTCGGGCACCGGGGAGCTGTTTTTT | CASNLESGTGELFF
- | TRBJ1-1 | TRBD1 | TRBV24-1 | TGTGCCACCAGCCAGGGGGCGCAAACTGAAGCTTTCTTT | CATSQGAQTEAFF
few | TRBJ1-2 | - | TRBV28 | TGTGCCAGCAGTTTATCCCGAGGAAACTATGGCTACACCTTC | CASSLSRGNYGYTF
- | TRBJ2-1 | TRBD2 | TRBV3-1/TRBV3-2 | TGTGCCAGCAGCGCGAGCGGGAACTACAATGAGCAGTTCTTC | CASSASGNYNEQFF
few | TRBJ1-6 | TRBD1 | TRBV27 | TGTGCCAGCAGTTTATCAGGGGGCGAAAATTCACCCCTCCACTTT | CASSLSGGENSPLHF
- | TRBJ2-7 | - | TRBV3-1/TRBV3-2 | TGTGCCAGCAGCCAATTAGAGGGATACGAGCAGTACTTC | CASSQLEGYEQYF
- | TRBJ2-7 | - | TRBV5-4 | TGTGCCAGCAGCCCTGCAGGAAACTACGAGCAGTACTTC | CASSPAGNYEQYF
- | TRBJ2-1 | TRBD1 | TRBV19 | TGTGCCAGTAGTCCCCTCCAAGGGGGCGCAGTCAATGAGCAGTTCTTC | CASSPLQGGAVNEQFF
- | TRBJ1-1 | - | TRBV7-9 | TGTGCCAGCAGCTTGTCAGGGAACACTGAAGCTTTCTTT | CASSLSGNTEAFF
- | TRBJ2-1 | - | TRBV7-2 | TGTGCCAGCAGCCTCGAGGCGGGACCCTCCTACAATGAGCAGTTCTTC | CASSLEAGPSYNEQFF
- | TRBJ2-7 | - | TRBV27 | TGTGCCAGCGCCCGGGCCAGGGAAGGCGAGCAGTACTTC | CASARAREGEQYF
- | TRBJ2-5 | TRBD2 | TRBV5-4 | TGTGCCAGCAGCCAGTCTAGCGGCCAAGAGACCCAGTACTTC | CASSQSSGQETQYF
- | TRBJ1-2 | TRBD1 | TRBV6-5 | TGTGCCAGCAGCGTAGAGGTGGGACAGAACTATGGCTACACCTTC | CASSVEVGQNYGYTF
- | TRBJ2-5 | - | TRBV10-3 | TGTGCCATCAGTAGGGGTATAGCGGACCAAGAGACCCAGTACTTC | CAISRGIADQETQYF
- | TRBJ1-4 | - | TRBV6-5 | TGTGCCAGCAGTAGCAGGGAGGGAAAACTGTTTTTT | CASSSREGKLFF
- | TRBJ1-1 | - | TRBV29-1 | TGCAGCGTTGACAGGGTGAACACTGAAGCTTTCTTT | CSVDRVNTEAFF
- | TRBJ2-5 | TRBD2 | TRBV3-1/TRBV3-2 | TGTGCCAGCAGCCAAGAGGGCGCGGGAGTGCGGGAGACCCAGTACTTC | CASSQEGAGVRETQYF
- | TRBJ2-1 | - | TRBV13 | TGTGCCAGCAGCTTAAGACTCCCACTCTACAATGAGCAGTTCTTC | CASSLRLPLYNEQFF
- | TRBJ2-3 | - | TRBV2 | TGTGCCAGCAGTTTAGCGGGCACAGATACGCAGTATTTT | CASSLAGTDTQYF
- | TRBJ2-7 | TRBD2 | TRBV15 | TGTGCCACCAGCAGAGATGGGGCTAGCGGGATGTACGAGCAGTACTTC | CATSRDGASGMYEQYF
- | TRBJ1-2 | TRBD1 | TRBV6-2/TRBV6-3 | TGTGCCAGCAGTCTTTCCTGGGACAGGGGTCGGCGTGGCTACACCTTC | CASSLSWDRGRRGYTF
- | TRBJ2-2 | - | TRBV28 | TGTGCCAGCAGTTCCCCAGACATACAATGGACCGGGGAGCTGTTTTTT | CASSSPDIQWTGELFF
- | TRBJ2-1 | TRBD2 | TRBV19 | TGTGCCAGTAGTACGACCGGGACTAGCGCTCGGCAGTTCTTC | CASSTTGTSARQFF
- | TRBJ2-2 | TRBD1 | TRBV4-1 | TGCGCCAGCAGCCCAGTATGGACAGGGTTCGGCACCGGGGAGCTGTTTTTT | CASSPVWTGFGTGELFF
- | TRBJ1-1 | TRBD1 | TRBV7-3 | TGTGCCAGCAGCCCGGGCGGAGGGGGCTACACTGAAGCTTTCTTT | CASSPGGGGYTEAFF
- | TRBJ1-1 | TRBD1 | TRBV18 | TGTGCCAGCTCACCACAATCGACAGGGCTAGCTGAAGCTTTCTTT | CASSPQSTGLAEAFF
- | TRBJ2-3 | TRBD1 | TRBV2 | TGTGCCAGCAGTGATGTAGGACAGGGTACAGATACGCAGTATTTT | CASSDVGQGTDTQYF
- | TRBJ1-1 | - | TRBV18 | TGTGCCAGCTCACCCCTGTACACTGAAGCTTTCTTT | CASSPLYTEAFF
- | TRBJ2-2 | - | TRBV5-1 | TGCGCCAGCAGCTTGACTCAAGTTGACAACGGGGAGCTGTTTTTT | CASSLTQVDNGELFF
- | TRBJ2-1 | - | TRBV27 | TGTGCCAGCAGTTGGGCGGGAAGCTACAATGAGCAGTTCTTC | CASSWAGSYNEQFF
- | TRBJ2-5 | - | TRBV7-9 | TGTGCCAGCAGCTTTGGTCCAGGAGAGACCCAGTACTTC | CASSFGPGETQYF
few | TRBJ2-2 | TRBD1 | TRBV20-1 | TGCAGTGCTAGTGGGGACAGGGTGAACACCGGGGAGCTGTTTTTT | CSASGDRVNTGELFF
- | TRBJ2-2 | - | TRBV5-4 | TGTGCCAGCAGCCCAGACAGTAACGGGGAGCTGTTTTTT | CASSPDSNGELFF
- | TRBJ2-7 | - | TRBV28 | TGTGCCAGCAGTTTATTCGGGCCGGGAGAGGCCTACGAGCAGTACTTC | CASSLFGPGEAYEQYF
- | TRBJ1-3 | - | TRBV4-2 | TGTGCCAGCAGCACCTACTCGGGTTCTGGAAACACCATATATTTT | CASSTYSGSGNTIYF
- | TRBJ2-3 | - | TRBV3-1/TRBV3-2 | TGTGCCAGCAGCCAAGGGGGCTTAAGCACAGATACGCAGTATTTT | CASSQGGLSTDTQYF
- | TRBJ2-5 | TRBD2 | TRBV13 | TGTGCCAGCAGCACACCGGGACTACAAGAGACCCAGTACTTC | CASSTPGLQETQYF